These T cell receptor beta chains were read from a single sample in a study of shared clonotypes between healthy human individuals. Method: immunoSEQ multiplex PCR; TCRdb's copy keeps in-frame clones and lacks some. The sample consists of around 550,000 clones, 90% to 97% of them appearing once. Material: naive CD4+ T cells sorted from blood. These receptors were collected from a young woman in good health. Both conserved end residues are part of each CDR3. The D gene is left open where the match is weak. The size entry is marked missing in some rows and otherwise reads once, few, many or a size class.

j_call d_call v_call clone_size cdr3_nt cdr3_aa
TRBJ1-3 NA TRBV7-9 NA TGTGCCAGCAGCTTAGTGGCAAGCTCTGGAAACACCATATATTTT CASSLVASSGNTIYF
TRBJ2-5 TRBD2 TRBV28 NA TGTGCCAGCAGTTCCCCTGGGACTAGGGAGACCCAGTACTTC CASSSPGTRETQYF
TRBJ2-5 NA TRBV4-1 NA TGCGCCAGCAGCCGCTTGAAGGGGTCCGGGGGAGCAGAGACCCAGTACTTC CASSRLKGSGGAETQYF
TRBJ2-3 NA TRBV6-5 NA TGTGCCAGCAGTTACTCGAGGCCAGGGCTCACAGATACGCAGTATTTT CASSYSRPGLTDTQYF
TRBJ2-6 NA TRBV30 NA TGTGCCTGGAGTCCTGGGGCCAACGTCCTGACTTTC CAWSPGANVLTF
TRBJ2-2 TRBD2 TRBV5-1 NA TGCGCCAGCAGCTTGGGGACTAGCGGGGAGCTGTTTTTT CASSLGTSGELFF
TRBJ2-7 TRBD2 TRBV28 NA TGTGCCAGCAGCTGGGCTAGCGGGAGCATCGGCGAGCAGTACTTC CASSWASGSIGEQYF
TRBJ2-3 TRBD2 TRBV4-1 NA TGCGCCAGCAGCCAAACCGGCCCGCGGGAGGCTGGAGATACGCAGTATTTT CASSQTGPREAGDTQYF
TRBJ2-7 NA TRBV28 NA TGTGCCAGCAGATCGACAGGGAGGACCTACGAGCAGTACTTC CASRSTGRTYEQYF
TRBJ2-3 NA TRBV18 NA TGTGCCAGCTCACCACCGTTAGATACGCAGTATTTT CASSPPLDTQYF
TRBJ2-1 TRBD2 TRBV11-2 NA TGTGCCAGCAGCTTATCGGGAGGAGGCTCATTCAATGAGCAGTTCTTC CASSLSGGGSFNEQFF
TRBJ2-3 TRBD2 TRBV4-1 NA TGCGCCAGCAGCCAAGGTGTACTACGGCGGGAGCGTACAGATACGCAGTATTTT CASSQGVLRRERTDTQYF
TRBJ2-3 NA TRBV11-2 NA TGTGCCAGCAGCAACACAGATACGCAGTATTTT CASSNTDTQYF
TRBJ2-7 TRBD2 TRBV5-1 NA TGCGCCAGCAGCCGGCAGGGCGGGAGCCCCGAGCAGTACTTC CASSRQGGSPEQYF
TRBJ1-5 TRBD1 TRBV5-5 NA TGTGCCAGCAGCTTTAGGACAGGCAAAAATCAGCCCCAGCATTTT CASSFRTGKNQPQHF
TRBJ1-2 NA TRBV11-2 NA TGTGCCAGCAGTGAGCCGAAGGGGGTCCGTGGCTACACCTTC CASSEPKGVRGYTF
TRBJ2-2 TRBD2 TRBV2 NA TGTGCCAGCTCGTGGACTAGCGGGGAAAACACCGGGGAGCTGTTTTTT CASSWTSGENTGELFF
TRBJ2-7 TRBD1 TRBV5-8 NA TGTGCCAGCCACATGGGACAGGGCTCCTACGAGCAGTACTTC CASHMGQGSYEQYF
TRBJ2-5 NA TRBV7-8 once TGTGCCAGCAGCTTAGAACTACTAAATGGGGAGACCCAGTACTTC CASSLELLNGETQYF
TRBJ1-1 NA TRBV25-1 NA TGTGCCAGCAGTGAACCTGGGGACGGTCGTGGGTCTGAAGCTTTCTTT CASSEPGDGRGSEAFF
TRBJ2-4 TRBD1 TRBV4-1 NA TGCGCCAGCAGCCACCGGGGACAGACAAACATTCAGTACTTC CASSHRGQTNIQYF
TRBJ1-1 NA TRBV28 NA TGTGGAACATTGCCCATGAACACTGAAGCTTTCTTT CGTLPMNTEAFF
TRBJ2-2 NA TRBV21-1 NA TGTGCCAGCAGCAGTCCGGGACTAGCGGGAGTGAGCACCGGGGAGCTGTTTTTT CASSSPGLAGVSTGELFF
TRBJ1-5 TRBD1 TRBV2 NA TGTGCCAGCAAGCTAGGACAGGGGGCGAATCAGCCCCAGCATTTT CASKLGQGANQPQHF